These 16 T cell receptor beta chains were sequenced from one sample in a study of identical twins. In TCRdb, the 5' RACE reads were re-called with MiXCR into one record per CDR3 protein. The table lists 690,000 or so distinct CDR3 sequences, roughly 6% of them singletons. Source material: naive T cells sorted from blood. These receptor sequences come from a man aged 18 to 29 in good health.

In its sample, this clonotype was seen many times. The V gene is TRBV20-1, the J gene TRBJ2-2; perhaps D is TRBD1 or TRBD2 (5 bases each). V was shortened by 2 bases and J by 2 bases, with 9 bases between the two germline ends. CDR3 length: 14 residues. Germline loops: CDR1 DFQATT, CDR2 SNEGSKA (reference sequence). The CDR3 loop is CSARNGANTGELFF. CDR3 sequence (DNA): TGCAGTGCTAGAAACGGGGCCAACACCGGGGAGCTGTTTTTT.

This clonotype was detected a few times. This chain uses TRBV18 with TRBJ2-7; 10 bases map to TRBD1. V lost 6 bases to trimming and J lost 5 bases; unmatched junction nucleotides: 7. Per germline, CDR1 KGHSH and CDR2 LQKENI. The CDR3 is made up of 14 amino acids. For the CDR3, the DNA is TGTGCCAGCTCGTCCCGGGACAGGGGTAACGAGCAGTACTTC. It specifies CASSSRDRGNEQYF.

This clonotype has a count of ten or more. One junction end disagrees with the germline gene, perhaps due to a read error. The rearrangement links TRBV2 to TRBJ1-2; D uncertain. Germline V CDR1 and CDR2: SNHLY, FYNNEI. CDR3 size: 13 residues. CDR3 DNA sequence: TGTGCCAGCAATGAACAGCCACACTATGGCTACACCTTC. It codes for CASNEQPHYGYTF.

This clonotype was detected many times. The J gene is TRBJ1-4, the V gene TRBV20-1, with a possible D match to TRBD1 (5 bases). Looked up from germline, CDR1 is DFQATT and CDR2 is SNEGSKA (reference sequence). This CDR3 has 16 residues. V lost 3 bases, J lost 0 bases, and 14 bases lay in between. DNA of the CDR3: TGCAGTGCTAGCCCCTTTACGACAGCAACTAATGAAAAACTGTTTTTT. Its protein product is CSASPFTTATNEKLFF.

This CDR3 reads CAWSRDRAGTNTEAFF. The CDR3 DNA reads TGTGCCTGGAGCCGAGACCGAGCGGGGACGAACACTGAAGCTTTCTTT. The chain employs TRBV30 and TRBJ1-1; the D gene is possibly TRBD1 (5 bases). V lost 3 bases, J lost 1 base, and 18 bases lay in between. CDR1 is GTSNPN and CDR2 is SVGIG in the germline V gene (reference sequence). CDR3 length equals 16 residues. The variable domain in full, completed from reference TRBV30 and TRBJ1-1, reads SQTIHQWPATLVQPVGSPLSLECTVEGTSNPNLYWYRQAAGRGLQLLFYSVGIGQISSEVPQNLSASRPQDRQFILSSKKLLLSDSGFYLCAWSRDRAGTNTEAFFGQGTRLTVV.

This clonotype was seen more than once but under ten times. The V and J genes are TRBV20-1 and TRBJ2-5; D not resolved. Per the germline V gene, CDR1 is DFQATT and CDR2 is SNEGSKA (reference sequence). The CDR3 contains 13 residues. With 2 bases removed from V and 5 bases from J, the gap between germline ends came to 12 bases. This CDR3 is CSARPPVDETQYF. As DNA, the CDR3 is TGCAGTGCTAGACCCCCAGTCGATGAGACCCAGTACTTC.

The sample holds many counts of this clonotype. DNA for the CDR3: TGTGCCAGCAGTCCAACAGGGTCTAGCGAGCAGTACGTC. As protein: CASSPTGSSEQYV. The chain has TRBV27 and TRBJ2-7, with D perhaps matching TRBD1 (6 bases). Germline loops: CDR1 MNHEY, CDR2 SMNVEV (reference sequence). Trimming took off 5 bases at V and 6 bases at J, with 14 bases between the two ends. The CDR3 runs to 13 residues.

The V gene is TRBV11-2, the J gene TRBJ2-7; D gene unclear. CDR3 length: 19 amino acids. Germline V gene data show CDR1 as SGHAT and CDR2 as FQNNGV. V lost 3 bases to trimming and J lost 0 bases, with 24 bases between them. CDR3 in DNA: TGTGCCAGCAGCTTCCGGCAAACCACCTCACTTACCAGCTCCTACGAGCAGTACTTC. It translates to CASSFRQTTSLTSSYEQYF.

In its sample, this clonotype was seen a few times. The chain couples TRBV7-2 to TRBJ2-7, with 7 bases lining up with TRBD2. Germline V lookup: CDR1 SGHTA, CDR2 FQGNSA. V lost 7 bases and J lost 5; bases outside the gene matches: 14. This CDR3 contains 15 residues. Written as DNA, the CDR3 is TGTGCCAGCACCACGTGGGCGGGAGAGTTGGACGAGCAGTACTTC. Translating it yields CASTTWAGELDEQYF.

V gene TRBV5-1 combines with J gene TRBJ2-1; D is possibly TRBD2 (6 bases). Per germline, CDR1 SGHRS and CDR2 YFSETQ. This CDR3 has 14 amino acids. The germline V and J ends were trimmed by 3 bases and 5 bases, with 12 bases remaining between them. The CDR3 DNA is TGCGCCAGCAGCTCACGGACGGGGGACAATGAGCAGTTCTTC. Translated: CASSSRTGDNEQFF.

The chain combines TRBV5-5 with TRBJ1-3; D might be TRBD1 (5 bases). CDR1 and CDR2 from the germline V gene are SGHKS and YYEKEE (reference sequence). This CDR3 has 17 amino acids. V was pared by 4 bases and J by 3 bases, with 20 bases between. For the CDR3, the DNA is TGTGCCAGCAGCAAAAGGCCCGGGACCTCAGATGGAAACACCATATATTTT. Its translation: CASSKRPGTSDGNTIYF.

This clonotype showed up many times. The J gene is TRBJ2-5, the V gene TRBV12-3 or TRBV12-4; D uncertain. The CDR3 runs 12 residues. V lost 8 bases and J lost 4, with 11 bases in between. This chain's CDR3 is CASGISGETQYF. In nucleotides, the CDR3 is TGTGCCAGCGGTATTAGTGGAGAGACCCAGTACTTC.

The rearrangement joins TRBV6-2 or TRBV6-3 to TRBJ2-6; the match to TRBD1 covers 9 bases. The CDR3 runs 17 residues. CDR1 MNHEY and CDR2 SVGEGT come from the germline V gene. J gave up 0 bases and V 6 bases, and 6 bases lay outside the gene matches. In DNA, the CDR3 is TGTGCCAGCAGCAGGGACAGGGCGATCTCTGGGGCCAACGTCCTGACTTTC. The encoded protein is CASSRDRAISGANVLTF.

J is TRBJ2-1 and V is TRBV24-1, with D unresolved. The CDR3 contains 13 residues. The germline V gene encodes CDR1 KGHDR and CDR2 SFDVKD. V was pared by 4 bases and J by 4 bases, with 7 bases between. CDR3 protein: CATSDPMYNEQFF. The CDR3, as DNA: TGTGCCACCAGTGACCCTATGTACAATGAGCAGTTCTTC.

This clonotype was detected ten times or more. This chain connects TRBV27 to TRBJ2-1, with D perhaps given as TRBD1 or TRBD2 (5 bases each). With 3 bases removed from V and 3 bases from J, the gap between germline ends came to 12 bases. Per the germline V gene, CDR1 is MNHEY and CDR2 is SMNVEV (reference sequence). The CDR3 spans 15 residues. This CDR3 reads CASSFLGRSYNEQFF. The CDR3 coding sequence is TGTGCCAGCAGTTTTTTGGGACGGAGCTACAATGAGCAGTTCTTC.

This clonotype was counted ten times or more. This chain joins TRBV20-1 and TRBJ1-1, with D perhaps matching TRBD1 (6 bases). The CDR3 is made up of 13 amino acids. Germline CDR1 DFQATT, CDR2 SNEGSKA (reference sequence). Trimming stripped 6 bases from V and 1 base from J, with 12 bases between. The CDR3 DNA is TGCAGTGCGCAAGACAGGCGGAACACTGAAGCTTTCTTT. This gives the protein CSAQDRRNTEAFF.